A selection of T cell receptor beta chains follows, all from one sample in a study of neurological immune-mediated disorders. TCRdb redid the calling of the 5' RACE reads with MiXCR, one entry per CDR3 protein. The table has 40,000 to 60,000 distinct CDR3 sequences, about 3.7% seen once; the top ten hold 5.9%. The sequenced sample consisted of PBMCs. These receptors came from a man in his forties with multiple sclerosis. CDR3s include the opening cysteine and the closing phenylalanine or tryptophan. A D gene is named only where the DNA matches it firmly. Only some rows state a clone size, as once, few, many or a class for expanded clones.

d_call	v_call	clone_size	j_call	cdr3_nt	cdr3_aa
NA	TRBV3-1	once	TRBJ2-7	TGTACCAGCAGCCAAGATACAGCCCCTGTCGGCGAGCAGTACTTC	CTSSQDTAPVGEQYF
NA	TRBV28	few	TRBJ2-7	TGTGCCAGCAGTTTTAACGAGCAGTACTTC	CASSFNEQYF
NA	TRBV5-1	many	TRBJ2-2	TGCGCCAGCAGCTTACAGGGCCGGGAGCTGTTTTTT	CASSLQGRELFF
NA	TRBV6-1	many	TRBJ2-3	TGTGCCAGCAGCCGCGCAGGGCCAGATACGCAGTATTTT	CASSRAGPDTQYF
NA	TRBV25-1	many	TRBJ2-3	TGTGCCAGCAGTGAACAGGGGAGACCCACAGATACGCAGTATTTT	CASSEQGRPTDTQYF
TRBD1	TRBV12-3/TRBV12-4	many	TRBJ1-6	TGTGCCAGCACCCAGGGACAGGATAATTCACCCCTCCACTTT	CASTQGQDNSPLHF
NA	TRBV7-2	many	TRBJ1-5	TGTGCCAGCGGGGGCGTAGTGGGGGGGAATCAGCCCCAGCATTTT	CASGGVVGGNQPQHF
TRBD1	TRBV20-1	few	TRBJ1-1	TGCAGTGCTAGAGAGACAGGGAAGGACACTGAAGCTTTCTTT	CSARETGKDTEAFF
TRBD1	TRBV4-1	many	TRBJ1-6	TGCGCCAGCAGCCCCCGGGGACAGGGGACCGGTAATTCACCCCTCCACTTT	CASSPRGQGTGNSPLHF
TRBD1	TRBV30	NA	TRBJ1-1	TGTGCCTGGAGTTTCGGGACAGGGAGCACTGAAGCTTTCTTT	CAWSFGTGSTEAFF
NA	TRBV4-1	many	TRBJ2-1	TGCGCCAGCAGCCAAGAATTGGCGGGATACTACAATGAGCAGTTCTTC	CASSQELAGYYNEQFF
NA	TRBV7-2	many	TRBJ2-1	TGTGCCAGCAGCCAACTAGGTGGAGTTAGTGAGCAGTTCTTC	CASSQLGGVSEQFF
NA	TRBV11-2	many	TRBJ2-1	TGTGCCAGCAGCTTAATGAGGGCCGCGTTGGGGAATTACAATGAGCAGTTCTTC	CASSLMRAALGNYNEQFF
NA	TRBV12-3/TRBV12-4	many	TRBJ2-2	TGTGCCAGCACCGAAGGAAAAGGGCGTAACACCGGGGAGCTGTTTTTT	CASTEGKGRNTGELFF
NA	TRBV6-6	many	TRBJ1-5	TGTGCCAGCAGTCTCCAGGATCAGCCCCAGCATTTT	CASSLQDQPQHF
NA	TRBV20-1	many	TRBJ2-5	TGCAGTGCTAGAGATACTCGGGGGAGGACCCAGTACTTC	CSARDTRGRTQYF
TRBD1	TRBV5-1	many	TRBJ2-7	TGCGCCAGCAGCCCAACCGGGACAGGAAGGGAGCAGTACTTC	CASSPTGTGREQYF
NA	TRBV20-1	many	TRBJ1-6	TGCAGTGCTAGGCGGCAGGCGAATTCACCCCTCCACTTT	CSARRQANSPLHF
NA	TRBV28	many	TRBJ2-5	TGTGCCAGCAGTAAAAGGAACCAGTACTTC	CASSKRNQYF
NA	TRBV7-7	many	TRBJ2-1	TGTGCCAGCAGCCGGGAACGTGGGAATGAGCAGTTCTTC	CASSRERGNEQFF
TRBD1	TRBV25-1	many	TRBJ2-7	TGTGCCAGCAGTAGGGGACAGGGGGCGAATGAGCAGTACTTC	CASSRGQGANEQYF
NA	TRBV29-1	many	TRBJ1-1	TGCAGCGGGGGAAAGCCGGAGAGCGCTGAAGCTTTCTTT	CSGGKPESAEAFF
TRBD2	TRBV6-1	many	TRBJ2-1	TGTGCCAGCAGTGTAGCTAGCGGGGGGGTGGATGAGCAGTTCTTC	CASSVASGGVDEQFF
NA	TRBV20-1	many	TRBJ1-2	TGCAGTGCTGGCTATGGCTACACCTTC	CSAGYGYTF
NA	TRBV7-2	many	TRBJ2-1	TGTGCCAGCAGCCCCCGTCGGGCCGGATCCGCCAATGAGCAGTTCTTC	CASSPRRAGSANEQFF
TRBD1	TRBV29-1	many	TRBJ2-2	TGCAGCGTTAGAACGGACAGGGCCTCCGGGGAGCTGTTTTTT	CSVRTDRASGELFF
TRBD2	TRBV20-1	few	TRBJ2-1	TGCAGTGCTAGCGGGGGGACCTACAATGAGCAGTTCTTC	CSASGGTYNEQFF
NA	TRBV5-1	few	TRBJ1-1	TGCGCCAGCAGCTTGGGGGAAGGCAACACTGAAGCTTTCTTT	CASSLGEGNTEAFF
NA	TRBV12-3/TRBV12-4	many	TRBJ2-5	TGTGCCAGCAGGCTTCGGGGCGGCTCCACAGAGACCCAGTACTTC	CASRLRGGSTETQYF
NA	TRBV6-5	many	TRBJ1-4	TGTGCCGTCAGGGGAGTGGCAACTAATGAAAAACTGTTTTTT	CAVRGVATNEKLFF
NA	TRBV20-1	many	TRBJ2-7	TGCAGTGCTAGAGATTGGAGGGGGAGCTCCTACGAGCAGTACTTC	CSARDWRGSSYEQYF
NA	TRBV4-1	many	TRBJ1-1	TGCGCCAGCAGCCAAGTTAAGGGTCGGAACACTGAAGCTTTCTTT	CASSQVKGRNTEAFF
TRBD2	TRBV20-1	many	TRBJ2-1	TGCAGTGCTAGACGGACTAGCGGGGGACCCTACAATGAGCAGTTCTTC	CSARRTSGGPYNEQFF
NA	TRBV20-1	few	TRBJ1-6	TGCAGTGCTACGAGGGACACCTATAATTCACCCCTCAACTTT	CSATRDTYNSPLNF
NA	TRBV7-2	many	TRBJ1-2	TGTGCCAGCAGCTTATACAGCAATCATGGCTACACCTTC	CASSLYSNHGYTF
NA	TRBV5-1	many	TRBJ1-5	TGCGCCAGCAGCTTGGGCGGCCCGGGACAGCCCCAGCATTTT	CASSLGGPGQPQHF
TRBD2	TRBV20-1	many	TRBJ2-3	TGCAACCCGGGGGTAGCGGGGGAAGATACGCAGTATTTT	CNPGVAGEDTQYF
TRBD2	TRBV5-1	many	TRBJ2-3	TGCGCCAGCAGCTCAGGAGCGGGGGGCCTTACCAATACGCAGTATTTT	CASSSGAGGLTNTQYF
TRBD2	TRBV3-1	many	TRBJ2-7	TGTGCCAGCAGCCAAAGCGGGAACGAGCAGTACTTC	CASSQSGNEQYF
NA	TRBV5-1	many	TRBJ2-1	TGCGCCAGCAGCTTGGTCCTAGCGAACAATGAGCAGTTCTTC	CASSLVLANNEQFF
NA	TRBV20-1	many	TRBJ1-1	TGCAGTGCAGGCGAAGGAGGGAGCACTGAAGCTTTCTTT	CSAGEGGSTEAFF
NA	TRBV10-2	many	TRBJ2-2	TGCGCCAGCAGTGACAGGGACACCGGCGGGGAGCTGTTTTTT	CASSDRDTGGELFF
TRBD1	TRBV6-2/TRBV6-3	many	TRBJ2-3	TGTGCCAGCAAGACAGGGCCAGATACGCAGTATTTT	CASKTGPDTQYF